Shown below are 31 T cell receptor beta chains from a single sample sequenced in a study of T cells after yellow fever vaccination. TCRdb reanalysed the 5' RACE reads using MiXCR and keeps one entry per CDR3 protein. This table holds 500,000 to 650,000 distinct CDR3 sequences, 10% to 15% found once. Sequencing was performed on PBMCs, taken on the day of the yellow fever booster vaccination. The receptor set was obtained from a man aged 25 to 40 who received the YFV17D yellow fever vaccine.

The chain is built from TRBV5-1 and TRBJ2-7; a weak D match, TRBD2 (6 bases). CDR1 is SGHRS and CDR2 is YFSETQ in the germline V gene. The CDR3 sequence is 14 residues long. V was shortened by 5 bases and J by 0 bases, with 12 bases between the two germline ends. CDR3 in amino acids: CASRQDGSSYEQYF. CDR3 DNA sequence: TGCGCCAGCAGACAGGACGGGAGCTCCTACGAGCAGTACTTC.

The CDR3 DNA is TGCGCCAGCAGCTTAGGGGACTCAACCCAAGAGACCCAGTACTTC. Its protein product is CASSLGDSTQETQYF. The chain couples TRBV5-1 to TRBJ2-5, with D perhaps TRBD2 (6 bases). This CDR3 contains 15 residues. Trimming left V 2 bases short and J 1 base short, with 12 bases between. CDR1 is SGHRS, CDR2 YFSETQ, per germline.

This clonotype was picked up many times. The chain couples TRBV5-1 to TRBJ2-1; 11 bases fit TRBD2. CDR1 SGHRS and CDR2 YFSETQ come from the germline V gene. V shed 2 bases and J 0 bases; nucleotides not matched to a gene: 4. This CDR3 comprises 17 residues. The CDR3: CASSFGLAGSSYNEQFF. CDR3 bases: TGCGCCAGCAGCTTCGGACTAGCGGGCAGCTCCTACAATGAGCAGTTCTTC.

The chain has TRBV24-1 and TRBJ2-1; D is perhaps TRBD1 (6 bases). V gave up 6 bases and J gave up 7 bases, with 21 bases separating them. This CDR3 spans 16 amino acids. Germline V gene sequence: CDR1 KGHDR, CDR2 SFDVKD. CDR3 protein: CATSSGPGHSLNEQFF. For the CDR3, the DNA is TGTGCCACCAGTTCAGGACCGGGACATAGTCTAAATGAGCAGTTCTTC.

Only a few counts were recorded for this clonotype. The DNA for the CDR3 is TGTGCCAGCAGCTTAGAGTGGAGTAGCGGGAGTAGCACAGATACGCAGTATTTT. Translated: CASSLEWSSGSSTDTQYF. The chain recombines TRBV11-2 with TRBJ2-3, with 9 positions matching TRBD2. The CDR3 totals 18 residues. Germline CDR1 reads SGHAT; CDR2 reads FQNNGV. Germline trimming cut 0 bases from V and 0 bases from J; bases unmatched to any gene: 7.

This clonotype was observed a handful of times. V gene TRBV5-5 combines with J gene TRBJ2-1; 15 bases map to TRBD2. V dropped 4 bases and J dropped 5; count of bases not matched to a gene: 7. CDR1 is SGHKS, CDR2 YYEKEE, per germline (reference sequence). The CDR3 is made up of 17 amino acids. The CDR3: CASSPGLAGGSDNEQFF. The CDR3 nucleotides are TGTGCCAGCAGCCCCGGACTAGCGGGAGGGTCGGACAATGAGCAGTTCTTC.

The gene calls are TRBV20-1 and TRBJ2-1; TRBD2 agrees at 7 bases. Germline V lookup: CDR1 DFQATT, CDR2 SNEGSKA (reference sequence). The CDR3 covers 17 residues. Losses at the gene ends were 1 base for V and 0 bases for J; bases not matched to a gene: 9. The chain's CDR3 is CSARVSSGSSSYNEQFF. CDR3 coding DNA: TGCAGTGCTAGAGTATCTAGCGGATCAAGCTCCTACAATGAGCAGTTCTTC.

The chain has TRBV20-1 and TRBJ1-4; D call uncertain. The CDR3 has 14 amino acids. Trimming took 0 bases from V and 7 from J, leaving 12 bases between them. From germline, CDR1 is DFQATT and CDR2 SNEGSKA (reference sequence). The CDR3 nucleotides read TGCAGTGCTAGAGATATACAGAGTGGTGAAAAACTGTTTTTT. This translates into CSARDIQSGEKLFF.

The gene calls are TRBV9 and TRBJ2-2; 12 bases line up with TRBD2. This CDR3 spans 17 amino acids. Losses at the gene ends were 4 bases for V and 3 bases for J; bases not matched to a gene: 7. Germline-derived CDR1 and CDR2 are SGDLS and YYNGEE. For the CDR3, the DNA is TGTGCCAGCAGCACCCGGACTAGCGGGGCGCACACCGGGGAGCTGTTTTTT. Its protein product is CASSTRTSGAHTGELFF.

This clonotype was observed at least ten times. The chain uses TRBV12-3 or TRBV12-4 and TRBJ2-5, with TRBD2 as a possible D gene (7 bases). This CDR3 region has 15 residues. Deletions cut 6 bases from V and 5 bases from J, with 19 bases between. This CDR3 reads CASSSTGGGSETQYF. The CDR3, as DNA: TGTGCCAGCAGCTCAACGGGGGGCGGGAGTGAGACCCAGTACTTC.

This clonotype has only a few counts. The gene calls are TRBV29-1 and TRBJ2-7; maybe TRBD2 (5 bases). The CDR3 has 15 amino acids. CDR1 and CDR2 from the germline V gene are SQVTM and ANQGSEA. Trimming stripped 5 bases from V and 1 base from J, with 18 bases between. This CDR3 is CSVLPGLYGSYEQYF. Here the CDR3 DNA reads TGCAGCGTTTTACCAGGACTCTACGGGTCCTACGAGCAGTACTTC.

This clonotype was seen a few times. This chain uses TRBV25-1 with TRBJ1-4; 10 bases agree with TRBD1. CDR1 is MGHDK, CDR2 SYGVNS, per germline. J lost 2 bases, V lost 4 bases, and 1 base had no gene match. The length of the CDR3 is 15 residues. CDR3 loop: CASSATGGTNEKLFF. DNA for the CDR3: TGTGCCAGCAGTGCGACAGGGGGCACTAATGAAAAACTGTTTTTT.

The chain uses TRBV2 and TRBJ1-6, with D maybe TRBD1 (5 bases). Germline CDR1 and CDR2: SNHLY and FYNNEI. This CDR3 has 14 residues. V gave up 4 bases and J gave up 5 bases, with 9 bases separating them. CDR3 residues: CASSVGGNNSPLHF. CDR3 coding DNA: TGTGCCAGCAGTGTGGGGGGAAATAATTCACCCCTCCACTTT.

The genes are TRBV4-3 and TRBJ2-7; TRBD2 aligns across 9 bases. There are 16 residues in the CDR3. Germline CDR1 and CDR2: LGHNA and YSLEER. Trimming cost V 0 bases and J 4 bases; bases outside gene matches: 7. DNA for the CDR3: TGCGCCAGCAGCCAAGATATCCTAGCGGGATCATACGAGCAGTACTTC. Translation: CASSQDILAGSYEQYF.

This clonotype turned up a few times. The V and J genes are TRBV6-5 and TRBJ2-1; TRBD2 aligns across 8 bases. CDR3 length equals 15 residues. The trim removed 0 bases at V and 12 bases at J, leaving 10 bases unmatched. Germline assignment: CDR1 MNHEY and CDR2 SVGAGI. The CDR3 spells CASSYSSSPGGGQFF. The CDR3 nucleotides read TGTGCCAGCAGTTACTCGTCTAGCCCGGGAGGGGGGCAGTTCTTC.

This chain links TRBV5-4 with TRBJ1-6; D is ambiguous. V dropped 10 bases and J dropped 0 bases, with 5 bases sitting between them. This CDR3 region has 12 residues. The V gene's germline CDR1 is SGHNT and CDR2 YYREEE (reference sequence). The CDR3 DNA reads TGTGCCGTCAGCTCCTATAATTCACCCCTCCACTTT. Amino acid sequence: CAVSSYNSPLHF.

Points on this clonotype: Being one base from a much bigger clone, this may be a read error. The chain uses TRBV9 and TRBJ1-1; 10 bases map to TRBD1. This CDR3 is built from 14 residues. Germline CDR1 reads SGDLS; CDR2 reads YYNGEE. This CDR3 is CASSGGQGNTEDFF. The CDR3 DNA reads as TGTGCCAGCAGCGGGGGACAGGGGAACACTGAAGATTTCTTT.

This clonotype was detected a few times. The rearrangement uses TRBV20-1 and TRBJ2-3; perhaps TRBD2 as D (5 bases). Trimming cost V 6 bases and J 3 bases, with 13 bases left between them. The CDR3 runs 13 residues. Germline CDR1 and CDR2: DFQATT and SNEGSKA (reference sequence). In DNA form, the CDR3 reads TGCAGTGCGGACTTGGGTGGAACAGATACGCAGTATTTT. It codes for CSADLGGTDTQYF.

This clonotype has only a few counts. V gene TRBV4-3 combines with J gene TRBJ1-6, with 12 bases that match TRBD1. The CDR3 length is 20 residues. CDR1 LGHNA and CDR2 YSLEER come from the germline V gene. The V segment lost 2 bases and the J segment 12 bases; nucleotides outside the gene matches: 20. As DNA, the CDR3 is TGCGCCAGCAGCCAAAGTACCGGGACAGGGGGCCCTCTTGTTCCCAGACCCCTCCACTTT. It yields the protein CASSQSTGTGGPLVPRPLHF.

The V and J genes are TRBV7-6 and TRBJ2-2; D possibly corresponds to TRBD2 (6 bases). Germline CDR1 and CDR2: SGHVS and FNYEAQ. This CDR3 contains 12 residues. The V and J ends lost 10 bases and 5 bases respectively, with 11 bases between them. The CDR3 loop reads CAIGSITGELFF. For the CDR3, the DNA is TGTGCCATCGGGAGTATTACCGGGGAGCTGTTTTTT.

This clonotype was seen a few times. The CDR3 is CASSSRLAYQETQYF. CDR3 sequence (DNA): TGTGCCAGCAGCTCCCGACTAGCCTACCAAGAGACCCAGTACTTC. The chain combines TRBV5-4 with TRBJ2-5; 7 bases fit TRBD2. The CDR3 is made up of 15 amino acids. The V and J ends lost 3 bases and 0 bases, in that order; junction bases with no gene match: 5. Per germline, CDR1 SGHNT and CDR2 YYREEE (reference sequence).

This sequence joins TRBV20-1 and TRBJ2-1; 11 nucleotides agree with TRBD1. Looked up from germline, CDR1 is DFQATT and CDR2 is SNEGSKA (reference sequence). With V trimmed by 6 bases and J by 10 bases, 8 bases remained unmatched. This CDR3 spans 13 amino acids. CDR3 sequence: CSAPGQGGWEQFF. CDR3 DNA: TGCAGTGCCCCGGGACAGGGGGGGTGGGAGCAGTTCTTC.

This clonotype occurred a few times. V and J are TRBV15 and TRBJ1-1, with D hard to call. The V end lost 5 bases, the J end lost 4 bases, and 14 bases lay between the germline ends. The germline CDR1 and CDR2 sequences are LNHNV and YYDKDF (reference sequence). The CDR3 loop spans 14 amino acids. The CDR3 protein is CATSLVVSFTEAFF. As DNA, the CDR3 is TGTGCCACCAGCTTGGTTGTCTCATTCACTGAAGCTTTCTTT.

This clonotype was found a few times. This chain links TRBV29-1 with TRBJ2-5, with D uncertain. Germline V lookup: CDR1 SQVTM, CDR2 ANQGSEA. The CDR3 contains 14 residues. Deletions cut 0 bases from V and 2 bases from J, with 10 bases between. CDR3 DNA sequence: TGCAGCGTTGAAGATCCAGGCAGTCAAGAGACCCAGTACTTC. Translated: CSVEDPGSQETQYF.

A few counts support this clonotype. This chain joins TRBV11-2 and TRBJ2-5; 10 positions agree with TRBD2. Germline assignment: CDR1 SGHAT and CDR2 FQNNGV. Trimming cost V 5 bases and J 3 bases; bases outside gene matches: 15. The CDR3 length is 18 residues. DNA of the CDR3: TGTGCCAGCAGCCTTGGGACTAGCGCCCCAGTGCCGGAAGAGACCCAGTACTTC. Encoded protein: CASSLGTSAPVPEETQYF. Complete variable domain (other parts from reference TRBV11-2 and TRBJ2-5): EAGVAQSPRYKIIEKRQSVAFWCNPISGHATLYWYQQILGQGPKLLIQFQNNGVVDDSQLPKDRFSAERLKGVDSTLKIQPAKLEDSAVYLCASSLGTSAPVPEETQYFGPGTRLLVL.

This clonotype was counted ten times or more. The rearrangement joins TRBV7-2 to TRBJ2-3, with D perhaps matching TRBD2 (6 bases). Germline CDR1 is SGHTA and CDR2 is FQGNSA. The CDR3 runs 13 residues. V was pared by 4 bases and J by 6 bases, with 11 bases between. This CDR3 is CASSWGGFDTQYF. The DNA of the CDR3 is TGTGCCAGCAGCTGGGGAGGATTTGATACGCAGTATTTT.

The CDR3 here is CASSAWGTETNEQFF. For the CDR3, the DNA is TGTGCCAGCAGCGCTTGGGGGACTGAAACCAATGAGCAGTTCTTC. V usage is TRBV9 and J usage is TRBJ2-1; D may be TRBD2 (6 bases). Germline values: CDR1 SGDLS, CDR2 YYNGEE. V lost 3 bases and J lost 6, with 16 bases in between. CDR3 length equals 15 residues.

This clonotype came up a few times. The chain joins TRBV7-6 to TRBJ1-1; perhaps TRBD1 as D (5 bases). The germline gives CDR1 SGHVS, CDR2 FNYEAQ. Trimming took off 3 bases at V and 8 bases at J, with 16 bases between the two ends. The CDR3 consists of 14 residues. This CDR3 reads CASSFRANPTEAFF. For the CDR3, the DNA is TGTGCCAGCAGCTTCAGGGCCAACCCGACCGAAGCTTTCTTT.

The rearrangement links TRBV12-3 or TRBV12-4 to TRBJ2-1; 11 bases match TRBD2. This CDR3 comprises 16 residues. The J segment lost 5 bases and the V segment lost 6 bases, leaving 9 bases of the junction unmatched. This chain's CDR3 is CASSPSSGRAHNEQFF. In DNA form, the CDR3 reads TGTGCCAGCAGCCCGAGTAGCGGGAGGGCCCACAATGAGCAGTTCTTC.

This clonotype appeared a few times. The chain has TRBV20-1 and TRBJ2-1; the D gene is possibly TRBD2 (5 bases). Trimming removed 6 bases at V and 4 bases at J, with 10 bases between. The CDR3 has 12 residues. Germline V gene sequence: CDR1 DFQATT, CDR2 SNEGSKA (reference sequence). CDR3 in DNA: TGCAGTGCGTCAGCGGAGTACAATGAGCAGTTCTTC. Protein product: CSASAEYNEQFF.

This clonotype was counted at least ten times. The chain carries TRBV7-2 and TRBJ2-5; 11 bases fit TRBD1. With V trimmed by 1 base and J by 2 bases, 3 bases remained unmatched. Germline V CDR1 and CDR2: SGHTA, FQGNSA. This CDR3 comprises 16 residues. CDR3 DNA: TGTGCCAGCAGCTTAGAAGGGACAGGGGGTCAAGAGACCCAGTACTTC. The encoded protein is CASSLEGTGGQETQYF.